Following are 25 T cell receptor beta chains from one sample sequenced in a study of blood T cell repertoires in COVID-19 (dated by TCRdb to the early 2020s). The library was produced with the immunoSEQ multiplex PCR assay. TCRdb stores this immuneACCESS table with in-frame sequences only. Part of the clones is absent; in the studies checked, under half of the shortfall reflects unresolved V genes, and no reason is known for the rest. The sample data list some 360,000 clones, and approximately 89% of these were observed just once. The ten largest make up over 3.5% of the sample. Sequenced material: peripheral blood. Every receptor here comes from a woman aged 60-75 years with COVID-19, enrolled during active disease.

The V gene is TRBV4-2, the J gene TRBJ1-5; weak D call: TRBD1 (5 bases). CDR1 is LGHNA and CDR2 is YNFKEQ in the germline V gene. This CDR3 region has 16 residues. V was cut by 1 base and J by 0 bases, with 10 bases left in between. CDR3 protein: CASSQGDSNSNQPQHF. The DNA for the CDR3 is TGTGCCAGCAGCCAAGGAGACAGTAATAGCAATCAGCCCCAGCATTTT.

The CDR3 loop reads CASSPRTGAQPQHF. Here the CDR3 DNA reads TGCGCCAGCAGCCCCCGGACAGGCGCTCAGCCCCAGCATTTT. The gene calls are TRBV5-1 and TRBJ1-5; 7 bases agree with TRBD1. The CDR3 runs 14 residues. The junction had 7 bases not matched to a gene; V was cut back by 4 bases and J by 6 bases. The germline CDR1 and CDR2 sequences are SGHRS and YFSETQ.

V gene TRBV5-4 combines with J gene TRBJ1-2; D unresolved. Germline V lookup: CDR1 SGHNT, CDR2 YYREEE (reference sequence). Trimming stripped 4 bases from V and 8 bases from J, with 15 bases between. CDR3 length equals 13 residues. The CDR3 DNA reads as TGTGCCAGCAGCCGCCGGGGTTCGTCGGGCTACACCTTC. It encodes CASSRRGSSGYTF.

The chain is built from TRBV2 and TRBJ2-7, with D perhaps matching TRBD1 (6 bases). Trimming shortened V by 0 bases and J by 2 bases, and 8 bases separated the two germline ends. CDR1 and CDR2 (germline): SNHLY, FYNNEI. This CDR3 contains 14 residues. DNA for the CDR3: TGTGCCAGCAGTGAAGCCGAGGGGGCCTACGAGCAGTACTTC. It codes for CASSEAEGAYEQYF.

This chain links TRBV7-9 with TRBJ1-6, with D perhaps TRBD1 (6 bases). This CDR3 is built from 16 residues. Germline-derived CDR1 and CDR2 are SEHNR and FQNEAQ (reference sequence). The V end was cut by 5 bases, the J end by 8 bases, with 19 bases between. This chain's CDR3 is CASSPGAGEAHSPLHF. The CDR3 DNA follows: TGTGCCAGCAGCCCAGGGGCAGGAGAAGCCCATTCACCCCTCCACTTT.

CDR3 loop: CASSQSAGVPYTQYF. The CDR3 DNA sequence: TGTGCCAGCAGCCAATCAGCGGGGGTTCCATATACGCAGTATTTT. The chain links TRBV14 to TRBJ2-3; TRBD2 agrees at 8 bases. The V segment lost 2 bases and the J segment 7 bases; nucleotides outside the gene matches: 8. This CDR3 spans 15 amino acids. Germline V lookup: CDR1 SGHDN, CDR2 FVKESK.

This CDR3 is CASSLGESEQYF. The CDR3 DNA reads as TGCGCCAGCAGCTTGGGGGAGTCCGAGCAGTACTTC. This chain links TRBV5-1 with TRBJ2-7; the D gene is possibly TRBD2 (5 bases). Germline V gene data show CDR1 as SGHRS and CDR2 as YFSETQ. The CDR3 spans 12 residues. V was shortened by 0 bases and J by 6 bases, with 7 bases between the two germline ends.

J is TRBJ2-1 and V is TRBV28; D gene ambiguous. The CDR3 has 11 amino acids. The germline V gene encodes CDR1 MDHEN and CDR2 SYDVKM. V lost 7 bases and J 6 bases, leaving 7 bases between the germline ends. CDR3 DNA: TGTGCCAGCACCTCCGGCAATGAGCAGTTCTTC. This encodes CASTSGNEQFF.

This chain joins TRBV4-1 and TRBJ2-5, with D possibly matching TRBD1 (5 bases). V was cut by 3 bases and J by 0 bases, with 11 bases left in between. The CDR3 is 15 residues long. CDR1 MGHRA and CDR2 YSYEKL come from the germline V gene. The CDR3 DNA is TGCGCCAGCAGCCACTCTGGGGCCAACCAAGAGACCCAGTACTTC. Translating it yields CASSHSGANQETQYF.

The chain employs TRBV7-9 and TRBJ1-2; D is unclear. Germline lookup yields CDR1 SEHNR and CDR2 FQNEAQ (reference sequence). V was trimmed by 6 bases and J by 7 bases, leaving 15 bases between them. The CDR3 has 13 amino acids. For the CDR3, the DNA is TGTGCCAGCAGTTTCGGGTCGGCCATTGGCTACACCTTC. Translated: CASSFGSAIGYTF.

Written as DNA, the CDR3 is TGTGCCAGCAGTTGGGGGACAGACCTCACAGATACGCAGTATTTT. Its translation is CASSWGTDLTDTQYF. J is TRBJ2-3 and V is TRBV27, with TRBD1 identical over 7 bases. The CDR3 runs 15 residues. Germline CDR1 reads MNHEY; CDR2 reads SMNVEV (reference sequence). The V and J ends lost 4 bases and 2 bases, in that order; junction bases with no gene match: 6.

J is TRBJ2-1 and V is TRBV30; D call uncertain. V gave up 0 bases and J gave up 4 bases, with 10 bases separating them. The CDR3 has 14 amino acids. CDR1 GTSNPN and CDR2 SVGIG come from the germline V gene (reference sequence). CDR3 bases: TGTGCCTGGAGTGTTGGCGGATCATACAATGAGCAGTTCTTC. It yields the protein CAWSVGGSYNEQFF.

The CDR3 loop is CASSPPGGLYNEQFF. The CDR3 DNA follows: TGTGCCAGCTCACCGCCGGGGGGCTTATACAATGAGCAGTTCTTC. The J gene is TRBJ2-1, the V gene TRBV18; tentative D call: TRBD2 (7 bases). Deletions cut 3 bases from V and 4 bases from J, with 13 bases between. The CDR3 has 15 amino acids. CDR1 and CDR2 from the germline V gene are KGHSH and LQKENI.

The chain combines TRBV5-1 with TRBJ1-2, with 12 bases aligning to TRBD1. Germline CDR1 SGHRS, CDR2 YFSETQ. V lost 1 base and J lost 8; bases outside the gene matches: 15. The CDR3 loop spans 18 amino acids. The CDR3: CASSLIPGQGAYASGYTF. The CDR3 DNA reads as TGCGCCAGCAGCTTGATCCCGGGACAGGGGGCCTACGCTTCCGGCTACACCTTC.

The rearrangement links TRBV29-1 to TRBJ2-3; 11 bases are shared with TRBD2. This CDR3 contains 15 residues. The V and J ends lost 4 bases and 0 bases, in that order; junction bases with no gene match: 3. Per the germline V gene, CDR1 is SQVTM and CDR2 is ANQGSEA. As DNA, the CDR3 is TGCAGCGTTGCCACTAGCGGGGGCAGCACAGATACGCAGTATTTT. Encoded protein: CSVATSGGSTDTQYF.

The rearrangement links TRBV6-6 to TRBJ2-7; D gene ambiguous. Germline V gene data show CDR1 as MNHNY and CDR2 as SVGAGI (reference sequence). Trimming left V 4 bases short and J 2 bases short, with 12 bases between. The CDR3 runs to 14 residues. The CDR3 loop is CASSSVTNPYEQYF. CDR3 in DNA: TGTGCCAGCAGTTCGGTTACGAACCCCTACGAGCAGTACTTC.

The chain carries TRBV14 and TRBJ1-2; 9 nucleotides line up with TRBD1. V was clipped by 4 bases and J by 2 bases; unmatched bases: 14. From germline, CDR1 is SGHDN and CDR2 FVKESK. The CDR3 consists of 18 residues. The CDR3 region is CASSLHGLSGTGNYGYTF. The CDR3 DNA reads TGTGCCAGCAGCCTGCACGGTCTCTCCGGGACAGGGAACTATGGCTACACCTTC.

The chain links TRBV5-1 to TRBJ1-3; 8 bases align to TRBD1. Looked up from germline, CDR1 is SGHRS and CDR2 is YFSETQ. V shed 3 bases, J shed 4 bases, and the junction held 6 bases outside the gene matches. CDR3 size: 15 residues. This CDR3 reads CASSYQGAYGNTIYF. The CDR3 bases are TGCGCCAGCAGCTATCAGGGGGCGTACGGAAACACCATATATTTT.

A remark on this clone: Other DNA sequences in the sample encode the same CDR3. The chain is built from TRBV3-1 (or the pseudogene TRBV3-2) and TRBJ2-2; D gene ambiguous. In germline, CDR1 is LGHDT, CDR2 YNNKEL (reference sequence). Deletions cut 1 base from V and 6 bases from J, with 6 bases between. CDR3 length: 13 residues. CDR3: CASSQVSPGELFF. CDR3 sequence (DNA): TGTGCCAGCAGCCAAGTGAGCCCCGGGGAGCTGTTTTTT.

The chain joins TRBV10-3 to TRBJ2-3; TRBD2 matches 11 bases. V dropped 4 bases and J dropped 4; count of bases not matched to a gene: 7. Germline V gene lookup returns CDR1 ENHRY and CDR2 SYGVKD. The CDR3 is 16 amino acids. The CDR3 bases are TGTGCCATCAGTGTTTCACTAGCGGGGGAACCAGATACGCAGTATTTT. Residues: CAISVSLAGEPDTQYF.

This chain links TRBV12-3 or TRBV12-4 with TRBJ2-5; D possibly corresponds to TRBD1 (6 bases). The CDR3 extends over 13 amino acids. V was pared by 7 bases and J by 4 bases, with 13 bases between. CDR3 sequence (DNA): TGTGCCAGCAACACCGTACAGGGAGAGACCCAGTACTTC. Residues: CASNTVQGETQYF.

With respect to this clone: Other DNA sequences in this sample translate to the same CDR3. The V and J genes are TRBV3-1 (or the pseudogene TRBV3-2) and TRBJ1-2; D is possibly TRBD1 (6 bases). CDR1 and CDR2 (germline): LGHDT, YNNKEL (reference sequence). There are 14 residues in the CDR3. V dropped 6 bases and J dropped 2 bases, with 13 bases sitting between them. The chain's CDR3 is CASSPTGTNYGYTF. Here the CDR3 DNA reads TGTGCCAGCAGTCCGACAGGTACGAACTATGGCTACACCTTC.

The chain uses TRBV5-8 and TRBJ2-2; D is perhaps TRBD2 (6 bases). Germline lookup yields CDR1 SGHTS and CDR2 YDEGEE. The CDR3 covers 14 residues. Trimming pared 4 bases from V and 1 base from J, leaving 8 bases between. CDR3 region: CASSRDWNTGELFF. As DNA, the CDR3 is TGTGCCAGCAGCCGGGACTGGAACACCGGGGAGCTGTTTTTT.

The rearrangement links TRBV6-1 to TRBJ2-2; TRBD1 matches 7 bases. The germline gives CDR1 MNHNS, CDR2 SASEGT. CDR3 length equals 14 residues. The ends lost 2 bases at V and 7 bases at J; junction bases unmatched: 4. The CDR3 protein is CASSERAGGGELFF. CDR3 in DNA: TGTGCCAGCAGTGAAAGGGCAGGGGGCGGGGAGCTGTTTTTT.

The rearrangement joins TRBV4-1 to TRBJ2-5; 13 bases align to TRBD2. The CDR3 length is 19 residues. Germline assignment: CDR1 MGHRA and CDR2 YSYEKL. The V segment lost 1 base and the J segment 0 bases; nucleotides outside the gene matches: 8. The CDR3 coding sequence is TGCGCCAGCAGCCAAGTATCCACTAGCGGGGGGGGGTACCAAGAGACCCAGTACTTC. Translation gives CASSQVSTSGGGYQETQYF.